This T cell receptor beta chain was sequenced in a study of blood T cell repertoires in COVID-19. Overall study context: COVID-19 samples collected from the United States, Italy and Spain covered acute and convalescent phases. The analysed material was cDNA or gDNA that came from T cells, B-cell-depleted T cells, or PBMCs.

As handled by the study authors: Estimates of nucleated cell counts were drawn from the amplification of reference gene primers. TCRdb keeps only in-frame clones here, not all; method: immunoSEQ multiplex PCR. The DNA gave D and trimming, while V, J and clone size come from that table. The repertoire holds fewer than 450,000 clones, with approximately 89% as singletons. The ends lost 3 bases at V and 6 bases at J; junction bases unmatched: 4. The length of the CDR3 is 14 residues. Looked up from germline, CDR1 is SGHNT and CDR2 is YENEEA. V and J are TRBV11-3 and TRBJ2-3, with TRBD2 matching over 9 bases. The receptor comes from a woman aged 18-29 years who had recovered from COVID-19. The material sequenced was peripheral blood. CDR3 amino acids: CASSFSGSVDTQYF. The CDR3 nucleotides read TGTGCCAGCAGCTTTAGCGGGAGCGTTGATACGCAGTATTTT.